The 13 T cell receptor beta chains in this list originate from one sample, sequenced in a study of Tregs in tolerant kidney transplant recipients. These receptors lack a known antigen. TCRdb's table, derived via immunoSEQ multiplex PCR, lists solely in-frame clones and lacks some. The sample has about 19,000 clones, roughly 65% seen once. Sequencing was carried out using Tregs from blood cultured with allogeneic cells. These receptors came from a human donor in good health.

This clone was counted a single time. J is TRBJ2-4 and V is TRBV19; possible D gene TRBD1, 7 bases. With 5 bases removed from V and 0 bases from J, the gap between germline ends came to 17 bases. Germline CDR1 is LNHDA and CDR2 is SQIVND (reference sequence). CDR3 length: 17 residues. DNA for the CDR3: TGTGCCAGTAGTCCCAACCAGGGGGGACTAGCCAAAAACATTCAGTACTTC. Translating gives CASSPNQGGLAKNIQYF.

There are a few counts of this clone. J is TRBJ2-5 and V is TRBV2, with 7 bases that match TRBD2. The germline CDR1 and CDR2 sequences are SNHLY and FYNNEI. This CDR3 has 13 amino acids. V lost 11 bases, J lost 7 bases, and 13 bases stayed unmatched. For the CDR3, the DNA is TGTGCCTCCCGACTAGCAGAAAGTGGGACCCAGTACTTC. It translates to CASRLAESGTQYF.

The CDR3 DNA reads as TGCAGCGTTGTAAACTATGAAGCTTTCTTT. It codes for CSVVNYEAFF. This chain connects TRBV29-1 to TRBJ1-1; D call uncertain. The germline gives CDR1 SQVTM, CDR2 ANQGSEA. Trimming cost V 4 bases and J 7 bases, with 7 bases left between them. This CDR3 comprises 10 residues.

The V call is TRBV21-1, the J call TRBJ2-7; the D segment call TRBD1 is taken from the table without a DNA check. TRBV21-1 is given as a pseudogene. CDR3 length: 16 residues. Here the CDR3 reads CASSPGSDRQPYEQYF. The CDR3 nucleotides read TGTGCCAGCAGCCCTGGTTCGGACAGGCAACCCTACGAGCAGTACTTC.

The CDR3 sequence is CASSLHHRGNSPLHF. CDR3 DNA sequence: TGTGCCAGCAGCTTACACCACAGGGGCAATTCACCCCTCCACTTT. The chain employs TRBV11-2 and TRBJ1-6, with 7 bases lining up with TRBD1. Germline V lookup: CDR1 SGHAT, CDR2 FQNNGV. The CDR3 sequence is 15 residues long. V lost 2 bases, J lost 7 bases, and 5 bases stayed unmatched. Combining the CDR3 with reference TRBV11-2 and TRBJ1-6 gives the whole variable domain EAGVAQSPRYKIIEKRQSVAFWCNPISGHATLYWYQQILGQGPKLLIQFQNNGVVDDSQLPKDRFSAERLKGVDSTLKIQPAKLEDSAVYLCASSLHHRGNSPLHFGNGTRLTVT.

The chain carries TRBV4-1 and TRBJ1-6; 9 bases map to TRBD1. Losses at the gene ends were 3 bases for V and 10 bases for J; bases not matched to a gene: 4. Germline CDR1 is MGHRA and CDR2 is YSYEKL. The CDR3 is 14 amino acids. The CDR3 nucleotides read TGCGCCAGCAGCCAGGGACAGGGATACTCACCCCTCCACTTT. This sequence encodes CASSQGQGYSPLHF.

V is TRBV13 and J is TRBJ1-2; no clear D. Germline CDR1 reads PRHDT; CDR2 reads FYEKMQ (reference sequence). The CDR3 runs 11 residues. V was clipped by 0 bases and J by 6 bases, with 2 bases between them. The CDR3, as DNA: TGTGCCAGCAGCTTAGGGAATGGCTACACCTTC. Translated, it gives CASSLGNGYTF.

The chain recombines TRBV30 with TRBJ1-2; D may be TRBD1 (6 bases). V was pared by 2 bases and J by 2 bases, with 9 bases between. The CDR3 is 13 residues long. Germline V gene data show CDR1 as GTSNPN and CDR2 as SVGIG (reference sequence). The CDR3 coding sequence is TGTGCCTGGAGTTGGGGGGCAAACTATGGCTACACCTTC. It is translated as CAWSWGANYGYTF.

The gene calls are TRBV25-1 and TRBJ2-2, with 8 nucleotides matching TRBD1. The length of the CDR3 is 15 residues. CDR1 is MGHDK, CDR2 SYGVNS, per germline. Trimming cost V 4 bases and J 4 bases; bases outside gene matches: 5. The CDR3 loop reads CASSADRGSTGELFF. CDR3 in DNA: TGTGCCAGCAGTGCCGACAGGGGAAGCACCGGGGAGCTGTTTTTT.

The rearrangement uses TRBV7-2 and TRBJ2-7; D unclear. V dropped 4 bases and J dropped 4 bases, with 8 bases sitting between them. Germline values: CDR1 SGHTA, CDR2 FQGNSA. The CDR3 covers 12 residues. As DNA, the CDR3 is TGTGCCAGCAGCTCCTACGGTTACGAGCAGTACTTC. It specifies CASSSYGYEQYF.

This clone was observed a handful of times. The rearrangement joins TRBV12-2 to TRBJ1-5. TRBV12-2 is designated a pseudogene. The CDR3 totals 15 residues. The CDR3 sequence: CATGHKLGSNQPQHF. The CDR3 nucleotides are TGTGCAACCGGACATAAACTAGGGAGCAATCAGCCCCAGCATTTT.

V gene TRBV6-5 combines with J gene TRBJ1-2; D remains unclear. Trimming removed 2 bases at V and 4 bases at J, with 17 bases between. Germline V gene data show CDR1 as MNHEY and CDR2 as SVGAGI. The CDR3 runs to 16 residues. CDR3 nucleotide sequence: TGTGCCAGCAGTTACAGGCGTAGGGATAGCAGCTATGGCTACACCTTC. Residues: CASSYRRRDSSYGYTF.

This rearrangement joins TRBV19 to TRBJ2-7; 10 bases match TRBD1. The germline CDR1 and CDR2 sequences are LNHDA and SQIVND (reference sequence). The trim removed 5 bases at V and 2 bases at J, leaving 6 bases unmatched. This CDR3 is built from 15 residues. The CDR3 DNA is TGTGCCAGTAGTTCGCCGGGGACAGGGGCCTACGAGCAGTACTTC. Its translation is CASSSPGTGAYEQYF. The full variable domain, its missing parts supplied by reference TRBV19 and TRBJ2-7, is DGGITQSPKYLFRKEGQNVTLSCEQNLNHDAMYWYRQDPGQGLRLIYYSQIVNDFQKGDIAEGYSVSREKKESFPLTVTSAQKNPTAFYLCASSSPGTGAYEQYFGPGTRLTVT.